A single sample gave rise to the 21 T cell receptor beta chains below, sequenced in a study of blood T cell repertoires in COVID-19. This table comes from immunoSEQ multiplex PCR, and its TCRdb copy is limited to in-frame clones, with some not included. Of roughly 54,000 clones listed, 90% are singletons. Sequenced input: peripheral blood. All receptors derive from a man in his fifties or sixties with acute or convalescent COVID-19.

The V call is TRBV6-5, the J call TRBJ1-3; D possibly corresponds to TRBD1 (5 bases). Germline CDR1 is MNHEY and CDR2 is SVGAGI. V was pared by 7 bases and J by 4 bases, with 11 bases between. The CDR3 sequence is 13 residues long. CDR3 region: CASMGLEGNTIYF. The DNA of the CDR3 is TGTGCCAGCATGGGGCTGGAAGGAAACACCATATATTTT.

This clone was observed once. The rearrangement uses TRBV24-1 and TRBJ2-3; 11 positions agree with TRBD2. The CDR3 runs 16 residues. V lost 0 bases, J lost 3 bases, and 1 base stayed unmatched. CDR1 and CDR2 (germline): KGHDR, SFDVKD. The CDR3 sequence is CATSDLRTSGTDTQYF. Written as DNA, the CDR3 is TGTGCCACCAGTGATTTGCGGACTAGCGGGACAGATACGCAGTATTTT.

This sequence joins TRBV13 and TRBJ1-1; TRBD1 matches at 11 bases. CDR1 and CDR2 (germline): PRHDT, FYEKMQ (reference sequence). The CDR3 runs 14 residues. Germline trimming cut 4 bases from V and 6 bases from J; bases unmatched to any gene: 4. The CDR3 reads CASSSGGQGAEAFF. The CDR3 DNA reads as TGTGCCAGCAGCTCGGGGGGACAGGGGGCTGAAGCTTTCTTT.

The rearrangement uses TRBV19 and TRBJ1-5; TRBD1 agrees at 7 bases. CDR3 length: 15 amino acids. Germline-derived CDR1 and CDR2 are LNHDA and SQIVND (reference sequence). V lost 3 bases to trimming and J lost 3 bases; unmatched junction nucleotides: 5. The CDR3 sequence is CASSMGRGSNQPQHF. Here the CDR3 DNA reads TGTGCCAGTAGTATGGGCAGGGGGTCCAATCAGCCCCAGCATTTT.

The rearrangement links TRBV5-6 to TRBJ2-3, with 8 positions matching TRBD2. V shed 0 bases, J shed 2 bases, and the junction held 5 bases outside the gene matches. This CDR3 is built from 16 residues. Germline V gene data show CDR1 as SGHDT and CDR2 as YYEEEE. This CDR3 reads CASSLVTSEATDTQYF. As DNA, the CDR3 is TGTGCCAGCAGCTTGGTGACTAGCGAGGCCACAGATACGCAGTATTTT.

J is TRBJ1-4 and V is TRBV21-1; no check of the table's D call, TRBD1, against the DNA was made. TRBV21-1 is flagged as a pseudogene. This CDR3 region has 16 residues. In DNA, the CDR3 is TGTGCCAGCAGCAAAGCGCAATTCCGGCGCAGGGAAAAACTGTTTTTT. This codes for CASSKAQFRRREKLFF.

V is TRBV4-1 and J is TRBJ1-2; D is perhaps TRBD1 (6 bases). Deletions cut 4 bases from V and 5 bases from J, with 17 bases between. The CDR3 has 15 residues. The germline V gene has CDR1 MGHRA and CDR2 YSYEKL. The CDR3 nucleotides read TGCGCCAGCAGCCTGGGCCGGGACAAGAATTATGGCTACACCTTC. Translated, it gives CASSLGRDKNYGYTF.

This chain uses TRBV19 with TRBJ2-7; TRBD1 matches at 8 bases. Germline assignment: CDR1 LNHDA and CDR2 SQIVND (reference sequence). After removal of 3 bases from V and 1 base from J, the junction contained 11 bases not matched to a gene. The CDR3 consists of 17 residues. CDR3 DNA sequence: TGTGCCAGTAGTATTGGTTTCTCCAGGGGGCGGTCCTACGAGCAGTACTTC. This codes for CASSIGFSRGRSYEQYF.

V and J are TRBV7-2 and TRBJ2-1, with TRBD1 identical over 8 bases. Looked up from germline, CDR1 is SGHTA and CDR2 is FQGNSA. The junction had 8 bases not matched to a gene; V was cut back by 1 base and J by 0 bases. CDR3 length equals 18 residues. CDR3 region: CASSLVATGTGSYNEQFF. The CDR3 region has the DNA TGTGCCAGCAGCTTAGTGGCCACCGGGACAGGCTCCTACAATGAGCAGTTCTTC.

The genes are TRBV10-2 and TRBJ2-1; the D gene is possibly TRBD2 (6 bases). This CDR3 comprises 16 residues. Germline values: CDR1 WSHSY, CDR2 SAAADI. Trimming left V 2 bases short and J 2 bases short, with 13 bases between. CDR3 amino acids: CASSEPLREPYNEQFF. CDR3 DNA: TGCGCCAGCAGTGAGCCCCTACGGGAGCCCTACAATGAGCAGTTCTTC.

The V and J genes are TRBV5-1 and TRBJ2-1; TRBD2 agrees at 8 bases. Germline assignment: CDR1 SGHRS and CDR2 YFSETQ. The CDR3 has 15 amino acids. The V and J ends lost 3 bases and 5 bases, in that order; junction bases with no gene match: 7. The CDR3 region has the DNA TGCGCCAGCAGCTCCCGGGCGGGAGGCAACAATGAGCAGTTCTTC. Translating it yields CASSSRAGGNNEQFF.

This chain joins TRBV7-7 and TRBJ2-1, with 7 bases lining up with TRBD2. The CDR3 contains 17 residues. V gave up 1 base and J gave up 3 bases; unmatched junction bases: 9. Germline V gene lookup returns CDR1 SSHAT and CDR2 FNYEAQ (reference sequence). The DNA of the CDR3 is TGTGCCAGCAGCTTAGATTTAGCGTCTAGCGGCTACAATGAGCAGTTCTTC. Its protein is CASSLDLASSGYNEQFF.

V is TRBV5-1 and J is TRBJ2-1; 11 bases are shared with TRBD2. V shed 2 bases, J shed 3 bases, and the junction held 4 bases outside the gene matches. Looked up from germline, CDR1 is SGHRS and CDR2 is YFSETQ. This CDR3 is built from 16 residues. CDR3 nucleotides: TGCGCCAGCAGCTTACTAACTAGCGGGAGCTACAATGAGCAGTTCTTC. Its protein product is CASSLLTSGSYNEQFF.

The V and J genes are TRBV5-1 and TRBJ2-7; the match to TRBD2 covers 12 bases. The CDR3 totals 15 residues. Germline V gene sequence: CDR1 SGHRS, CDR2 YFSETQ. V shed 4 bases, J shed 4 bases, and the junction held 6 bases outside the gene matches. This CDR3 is CASSLGLAGSYEQYF. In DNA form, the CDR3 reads TGCGCCAGCAGCCTGGGACTAGCGGGTTCTTACGAGCAGTACTTC.

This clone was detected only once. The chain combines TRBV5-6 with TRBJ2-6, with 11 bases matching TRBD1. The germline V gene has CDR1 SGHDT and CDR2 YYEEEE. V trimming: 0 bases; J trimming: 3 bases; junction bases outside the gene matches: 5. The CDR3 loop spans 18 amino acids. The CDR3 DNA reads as TGTGCCAGCAGCTTGGTAGGACAGGGGGCGGGTGGGGCCAACGTCCTGACTTTC. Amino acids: CASSLVGQGAGGANVLTF.

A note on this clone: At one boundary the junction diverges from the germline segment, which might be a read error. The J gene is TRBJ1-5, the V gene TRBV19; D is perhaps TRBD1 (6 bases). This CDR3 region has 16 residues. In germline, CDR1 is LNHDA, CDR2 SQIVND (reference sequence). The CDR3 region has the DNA TGTGCTAGTAGTTCCGGACACAGGGATCGAAATCAGCCCCAGCATTTT. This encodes CASSSGHRDRNQPQHF.

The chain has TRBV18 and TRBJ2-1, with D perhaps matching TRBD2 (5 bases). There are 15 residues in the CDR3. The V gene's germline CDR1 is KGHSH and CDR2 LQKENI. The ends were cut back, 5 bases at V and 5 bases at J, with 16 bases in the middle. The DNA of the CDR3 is TGTGCCAGCTCATCGAGCGGCCGAGGGAACAATGAGCAGTTCTTC. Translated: CASSSSGRGNNEQFF. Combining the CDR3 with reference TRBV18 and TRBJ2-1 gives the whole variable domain NAGVMQNPRHLVRRRGQEARLRCSPMKGHSHVYWYRQLPEEGLKFMVYLQKENIIDESGMPKERFSAEFPKEGPSILRIQQVVRGDSAAYFCASSSSGRGNNEQFFGPGTRLTVL.

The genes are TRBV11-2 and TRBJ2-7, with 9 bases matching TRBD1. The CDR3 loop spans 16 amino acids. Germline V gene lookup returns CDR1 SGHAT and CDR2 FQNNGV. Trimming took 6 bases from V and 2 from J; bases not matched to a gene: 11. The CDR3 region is CASSPTGQGNTYEQYF. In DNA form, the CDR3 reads TGTGCCAGCAGTCCTACGGGACAGGGTAATACCTACGAGCAGTACTTC.

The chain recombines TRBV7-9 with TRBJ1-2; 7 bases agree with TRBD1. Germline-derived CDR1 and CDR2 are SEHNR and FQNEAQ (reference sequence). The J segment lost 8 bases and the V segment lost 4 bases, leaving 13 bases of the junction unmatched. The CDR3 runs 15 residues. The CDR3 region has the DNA TGTGCCAGCAGCTCATTCTTGCTGACAGGGAAAGGCTACACCTTC. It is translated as CASSSFLLTGKGYTF.

The CDR3 protein is CASSIAGNTDTQYF. The CDR3 coding sequence is TGCGCCAGCAGTATAGCGGGGAACACAGATACGCAGTATTTT. The V and J genes are TRBV5-1 and TRBJ2-3; TRBD2 aligns across 8 bases. Unmatched junction bases numbered 4, after V lost 5 bases and J lost 2 bases. The germline V gene encodes CDR1 SGHRS and CDR2 YFSETQ. This CDR3 is 14 amino acids long.

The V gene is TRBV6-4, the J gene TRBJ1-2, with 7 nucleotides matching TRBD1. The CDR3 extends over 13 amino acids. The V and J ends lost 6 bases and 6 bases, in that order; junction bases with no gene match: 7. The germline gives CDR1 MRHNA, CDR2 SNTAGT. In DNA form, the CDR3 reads TGTGCCAGCAGCGAACAGGGGAACGATGGCTACACCTTC. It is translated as CASSEQGNDGYTF.